The 24 T cell receptor beta chains below come from one sample, sequenced in a study of CD8+ T cells in alopecia areata. Noted treatment: oral pan-JAK inhibitor, 5-10 mg twice daily. After isolation, RNA underwent reverse transcription to generate cDNA as the sequencing template. Clones were read by immunoSEQ multiplex PCR, and TCRdb kept only the in-frame ones, dropping some. In the table there are roughly 190,000 clones, under 80% of which are singletons. Sequenced material: CD4+ T cells sorted from blood, taken between weeks 49 and 50, from a patient treated with tofacitinib. The receptor source for this set is a human donor with alopecia areata.

This clone was seen just once. The sample has other DNA sequences that encode this CDR3 too. This CDR3 is CSVERREYGYTF. Written as DNA, the CDR3 is TGCAGCGTTGAGAGGCGGGAGTATGGCTACACCTTC. This chain uses TRBV29-1 with TRBJ1-2; D not resolved. V dropped 3 bases and J dropped 5 bases, with 10 bases sitting between them. The CDR3 has 12 amino acids. Germline V gene sequence: CDR1 SQVTM, CDR2 ANQGSEA.

CDR3 sequence reads: CASNSGIGNYGYTF. CDR3 nucleotide sequence: TGTGCCAGTAATTCGGGGATTGGAAACTATGGCTACACCTTC. The V and J genes are TRBV19 and TRBJ1-2, with D uncertain. CDR3 length: 14 amino acids. Trimming left V 7 bases short and J 2 bases short, with 14 bases between. Germline-derived CDR1 and CDR2 are LNHDA and SQIVND (reference sequence).

This chain connects TRBV7-2 to TRBJ2-7; 9 bases match TRBD1. Trimming cost V 5 bases and J 4 bases; bases outside gene matches: 9. The CDR3 covers 15 residues. CDR1 SGHTA and CDR2 FQGNSA come from the germline V gene. Here the CDR3 DNA reads TGTGCCAGCAGCCCTACCGGGACAGGGATGTACGAGCAGTACTTC. Its translation is CASSPTGTGMYEQYF.

CDR3 in amino acids: CASSPGQLSNQPQHF. CDR3 bases: TGCGCCAGCAGCCCGGGACAGTTAAGCAATCAGCCCCAGCATTTT. The chain recombines TRBV4-1 with TRBJ1-5; 7 bases match TRBD1. The CDR3 has 15 residues. Looked up from germline, CDR1 is MGHRA and CDR2 is YSYEKL. The V and J ends lost 4 bases and 1 base, in that order; junction bases with no gene match: 4.

This rearrangement joins TRBV4-3 to TRBJ1-2, with a tentative D call TRBD1 (5 bases). CDR1 and CDR2 (germline): LGHNA, YSLEER. This CDR3 region has 15 residues. V was trimmed by 0 bases and J by 8 bases, leaving 16 bases between them. Written as DNA, the CDR3 is TGCGCCAGCAGCCAAGAAAACCCCACTAAGGGGGGCTACACCTTC. Its translation is CASSQENPTKGGYTF.

The chain carries TRBV5-1 and TRBJ1-1; possibly TRBD1 for D (5 bases). Per germline, CDR1 SGHRS and CDR2 YFSETQ. The V end lost 4 bases, the J end lost 4 bases, and 14 bases lay between the germline ends. The CDR3 is made up of 14 amino acids. The CDR3 DNA sequence: TGCGCCAGCAGCCCACTGAGGGGTTCCACTGAAGCTTTCTTT. Translating it yields CASSPLRGSTEAFF.

V gene TRBV18 combines with J gene TRBJ2-3, with 10 positions matching TRBD2. Per the germline V gene, CDR1 is KGHSH and CDR2 is LQKENI. This CDR3 region has 17 residues. The J segment lost 5 bases and the V segment lost 2 bases, leaving 10 bases of the junction unmatched. This CDR3 is CASSPKQLRTSGDTQYF. The CDR3 nucleotides are TGTGCCAGCTCACCAAAACAGCTCCGGACTAGCGGAGATACGCAGTATTTT.

The chain uses TRBV4-3 and TRBJ1-5, with D perhaps matching TRBD1 (6 bases). V lost 0 bases and J 4 bases, leaving 10 bases between the germline ends. This CDR3 contains 15 residues. Germline values: CDR1 LGHNA, CDR2 YSLEER. The CDR3 nucleotides are TGCGCCAGCAGCCAAGAAGGGACACCTAATCAGCCCCAGCATTTT. Amino acids: CASSQEGTPNQPQHF.

As regards this clone: Other DNA sequences from this sample encode an identical CDR3 as well. V and J are TRBV19 and TRBJ2-1; a possible D gene is TRBD1 (6 bases). The V and J ends lost 9 bases and 2 bases respectively, with 11 bases between them. The CDR3 is made up of 13 amino acids. The germline V gene has CDR1 LNHDA and CDR2 SQIVND (reference sequence). The CDR3 reads CASRGGTYNEQFF. The CDR3 DNA reads as TGTGCCAGCCGAGGGGGAACCTACAATGAGCAGTTCTTC.

This clone was seen once. The chain links TRBV4-1 to TRBJ2-4; 8 bases agree with TRBD1. Trimming cost V 5 bases and J 5 bases; bases outside gene matches: 5. The CDR3 contains 14 residues. Per germline, CDR1 MGHRA and CDR2 YSYEKL. In DNA, the CDR3 is TGCGCCAGCAGCAACCCGGACAGGGAAAACATTCAGTACTTC. This encodes CASSNPDRENIQYF.

This clone was seen once. This chain uses TRBV29-1 with TRBJ2-5, with D tentatively TRBD1 (6 bases). The V gene's germline CDR1 is SQVTM and CDR2 ANQGSEA. The CDR3 has 14 residues. V lost 6 bases and J 5 bases, leaving 19 bases between the germline ends. The CDR3 DNA reads TGCAGCGTAATTAGGCCCGAGAGGGGGGAGACCCAGTACTTC. Encoded protein: CSVIRPERGETQYF.

Of note for this clone: Different DNA sequences within this sample yield the same CDR3. This chain uses TRBV7-2 with TRBJ2-3, with 8 nucleotides matching TRBD1. The length of the CDR3 is 14 residues. The V gene end was trimmed by 6 bases and the J gene end by 3 bases; junction bases not matched to a gene: 5. Germline assignment: CDR1 SGHTA and CDR2 FQGNSA. The CDR3 bases are TGTGCCAGCAGTTTACAGGGGGGTACAGATACGCAGTATTTT. Residues: CASSLQGGTDTQYF.

V is TRBV27 and J is TRBJ1-6; D is unclear. The CDR3 has 17 amino acids. The V end was cut by 6 bases, the J end by 1 base, with 16 bases between. CDR1 is MNHEY and CDR2 is SMNVEV in the germline V gene (reference sequence). The CDR3 loop reads CASSVVVGSSYNSPLHF. The CDR3 DNA sequence: TGTGCCAGCAGCGTGGTCGTCGGTTCGTCCTATAATTCACCCCTCCACTTT.

The chain employs TRBV2 and TRBJ2-4; possibly TRBD1 or TRBD2 for D (5 bases each). V was cut by 6 bases and J by 5 bases, with 11 bases left in between. CDR3 length: 13 residues. Germline CDR1 and CDR2: SNHLY and FYNNEI. In DNA, the CDR3 is TGTGCCAGCAGGTGGGACGGGGAAAACATTCAGTACTTC. Its protein product is CASRWDGENIQYF.

The rearrangement joins TRBV29-1 to TRBJ2-1; D is undetermined. Germline V gives CDR1 SQVTM, CDR2 ANQGSEA. The V end lost 1 base, the J end lost 5 bases, and 9 bases lay between the germline ends. The CDR3 consists of 13 residues. Here the CDR3 reads CSVEGPEHNEQFF. The CDR3 DNA is TGCAGCGTTGAAGGGCCAGAGCACAATGAGCAGTTCTTC.

The chain is built from TRBV5-1 and TRBJ1-1, with D possibly TRBD1 on 5 matching bases. CDR3 length: 14 amino acids. V gave up 4 bases and J gave up 1 base, with 11 bases separating them. In germline, CDR1 is SGHRS, CDR2 YFSETQ. CDR3 amino acids: CASSPVGGNTEAFF. The CDR3 DNA follows: TGCGCCAGCAGCCCGGTCGGGGGGAACACTGAAGCTTTCTTT.

The rearrangement joins TRBV9 to TRBJ2-7; D is unclear. The V and J ends lost 0 bases and 2 bases respectively, with 9 bases between them. The germline V gene has CDR1 SGDLS and CDR2 YYNGEE. There are 14 residues in the CDR3. The DNA of the CDR3 is TGTGCCAGCAGCGTAGACGTTAGCCCCTACGAGCAGTACTTC. This sequence encodes CASSVDVSPYEQYF.

The gene calls are TRBV29-1 and TRBJ2-7, with 9 bases that match TRBD1. Germline CDR1 reads SQVTM; CDR2 reads ANQGSEA. CDR3 length equals 14 residues. J lost 4 bases, V lost 1 base, and 5 bases had no gene match. The chain's CDR3 is CSVEGPTGGYEQYF. The CDR3 DNA follows: TGCAGCGTTGAAGGACCGACAGGGGGTTACGAGCAGTACTTC.

The sample holds one count of this clone. This chain joins TRBV23-1 and TRBJ1-4; a possible D gene is TRBD1 (5 bases). TRBV23-1 is an ORF, with its function uncertain. V dropped 3 bases and J dropped 0 bases, with 17 bases sitting between them. The CDR3 is 18 residues long. CDR3 amino acids: CASSHSRGELPTNEKLFF. CDR3 DNA: TGCGCCAGCAGTCATTCCAGAGGGGAGCTCCCAACTAATGAAAAACTGTTTTTT.

V is TRBV30 and J is TRBJ2-1; 15 positions agree with TRBD2. The germline gives CDR1 GTSNPN, CDR2 SVGIG (reference sequence). The CDR3 extends over 14 amino acids. Trimming at V came to 3 bases and at J to 9 bases, leaving 3 bases not matched to a gene. CDR3 coding DNA: TGTGCCTGGAGCGGGGGACTAGCGGGAGGTGAGCAGTTCTTC. As protein: CAWSGGLAGGEQFF.

The chain couples TRBV11-2 to TRBJ2-7, with 8 bases that match TRBD1. The CDR3 totals 17 residues. V shed 5 bases, J shed 3 bases, and the junction held 15 bases outside the gene matches. Germline V gives CDR1 SGHAT, CDR2 FQNNGV. Here the CDR3 reads CASSTRSRTGIIYEQYF. The CDR3, as DNA: TGTGCCAGCAGCACCCGCTCCAGGACAGGGATCATCTACGAGCAGTACTTC.

The rearrangement joins TRBV7-3 to TRBJ1-1, with TRBD1 identical over 7 bases. Germline values: CDR1 SGHTA, CDR2 FQGTGA. V shed 4 bases and J 3 bases; nucleotides not matched to a gene: 2. The length of the CDR3 is 13 residues. DNA of the CDR3: TGTGCCAGCAGCTCCCAGGGGGACACTGAAGCTTTCTTT. It is translated as CASSSQGDTEAFF.

The CDR3 region has the DNA TGTGCCATCAGCGGGACAGCGACGGACACCGGGGAGCTGTTTTTT. The encoded protein is CAISGTATDTGELFF. V and J are TRBV10-3 and TRBJ2-2; 7 bases align to TRBD1. Germline CDR1 reads ENHRY; CDR2 reads SYGVKD. CDR3 size: 15 residues. V shed 6 bases and J 3 bases; nucleotides not matched to a gene: 7.

This clone has more than one count but fewer than ten. This rearrangement joins TRBV7-2 to TRBJ1-5; 9 bases align to TRBD1. The V segment lost 4 bases and the J segment 7 bases; nucleotides outside the gene matches: 5. Germline loops: CDR1 SGHTA, CDR2 FQGNSA. The CDR3 extends over 14 amino acids. CDR3 sequence (DNA): TGTGCCAGCAGCTCAGGACAGGGGTGGCAGCCCCAGCATTTT. This encodes CASSSGQGWQPQHF.